The text below deals with one T cell receptor (beta chain). RNA transcripts were the template for amplifying TCR beta CDR3 regions. With the HTBI primer set, the TCR CDR3 went through a first round of RT-PCR. TCRdb ran MiXCR on the multiplex PCR reads and lists one entry per CDR3 protein. Among around 600,000 distinct CDR3 sequences, more than 15% were seen once, and the ten largest hold 2.5% to 4%. The data are from a study of T cells in Graves' hyperthyroidism and ophthalmopathy. The CDR3 consists of 17 residues. Trimming cost V 1 base and J 6 bases; bases outside gene matches: 8. CDR1 PRHDT and CDR2 FYEKMQ come from the germline V gene (reference sequence).

This TCR derives from a middle-aged woman with Graves' ophthalmopathy. Sequenced: blood. This chain links TRBV13 with TRBJ2-3; 12 nucleotides align to TRBD2. The CDR3 reads CASSLARTSGKRDTQYF. The CDR3 coding sequence is TGTGCCAGCAGCTTAGCCAGGACTAGCGGGAAGAGGGATACGCAGTATTTT.